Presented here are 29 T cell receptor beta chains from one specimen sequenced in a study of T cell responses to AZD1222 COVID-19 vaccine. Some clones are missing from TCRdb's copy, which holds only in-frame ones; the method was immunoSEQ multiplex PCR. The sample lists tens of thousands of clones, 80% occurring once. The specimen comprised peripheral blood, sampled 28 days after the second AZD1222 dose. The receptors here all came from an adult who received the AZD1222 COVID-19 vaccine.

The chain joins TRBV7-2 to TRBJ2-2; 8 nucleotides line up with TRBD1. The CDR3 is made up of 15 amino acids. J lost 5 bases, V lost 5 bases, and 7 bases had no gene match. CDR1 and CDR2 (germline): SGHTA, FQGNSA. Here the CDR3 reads CASSVGRGRTGELFF. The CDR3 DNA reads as TGTGCCAGCAGCGTCGGCAGGGGGCGAACCGGGGAGCTGTTTTTT.

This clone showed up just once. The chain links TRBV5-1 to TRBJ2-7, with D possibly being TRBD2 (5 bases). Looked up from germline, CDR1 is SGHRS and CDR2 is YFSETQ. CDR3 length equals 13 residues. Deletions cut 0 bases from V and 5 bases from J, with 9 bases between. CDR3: CASSLAGNNEQYF. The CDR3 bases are TGCGCCAGCAGCTTGGCCGGGAACAACGAGCAGTACTTC.

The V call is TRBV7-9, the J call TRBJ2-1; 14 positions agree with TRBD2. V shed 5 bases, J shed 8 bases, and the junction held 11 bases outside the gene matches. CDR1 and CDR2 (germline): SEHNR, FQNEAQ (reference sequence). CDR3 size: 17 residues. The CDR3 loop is CASSNTGGGLAGDEQFF. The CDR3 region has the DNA TGTGCCAGCAGCAACACCGGTGGGGGACTAGCGGGGGATGAGCAGTTCTTC.

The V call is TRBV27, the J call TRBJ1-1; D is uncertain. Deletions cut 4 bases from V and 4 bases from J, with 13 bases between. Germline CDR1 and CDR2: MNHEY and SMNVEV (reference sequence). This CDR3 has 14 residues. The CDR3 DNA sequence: TGTGCCAGCAGTTCTCCCACCCGGGGCACTGAAGCTTTCTTT. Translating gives CASSSPTRGTEAFF.

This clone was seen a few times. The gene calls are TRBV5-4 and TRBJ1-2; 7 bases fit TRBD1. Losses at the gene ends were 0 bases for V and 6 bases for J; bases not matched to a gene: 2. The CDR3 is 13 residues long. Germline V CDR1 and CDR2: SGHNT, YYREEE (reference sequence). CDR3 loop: CASSLVQGNGYTF. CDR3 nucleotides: TGTGCCAGCAGCTTGGTACAGGGGAATGGCTACACCTTC.

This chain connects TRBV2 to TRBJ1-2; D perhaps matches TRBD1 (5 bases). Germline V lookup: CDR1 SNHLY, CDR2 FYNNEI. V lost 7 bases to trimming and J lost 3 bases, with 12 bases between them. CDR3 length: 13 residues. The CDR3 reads CASTLGRDYGYTF. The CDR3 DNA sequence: TGTGCCAGCACATTGGGCAGGGACTATGGCTACACCTTC. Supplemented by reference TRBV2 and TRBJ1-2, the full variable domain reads EPEVTQTPSHQVTQMGQEVILRCVPISNHLYFYWYRQILGQKVEFLVSFYNNEISEKSEIFDDQFSVERPDGSNFTLKIRSTKLEDSAMYFCASTLGRDYGYTFGSGTRLTVV.

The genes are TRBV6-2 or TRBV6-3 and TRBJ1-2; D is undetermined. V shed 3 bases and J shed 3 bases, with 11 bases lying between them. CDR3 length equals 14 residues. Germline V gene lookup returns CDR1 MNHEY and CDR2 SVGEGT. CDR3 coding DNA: TGTGCCAGCAGTTATAGGGATCGATACTATGGCTACACCTTC. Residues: CASSYRDRYYGYTF.

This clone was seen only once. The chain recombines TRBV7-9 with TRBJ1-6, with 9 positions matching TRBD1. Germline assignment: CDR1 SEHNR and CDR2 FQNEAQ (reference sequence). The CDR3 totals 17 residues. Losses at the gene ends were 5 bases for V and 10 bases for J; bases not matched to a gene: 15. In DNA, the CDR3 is TGTGCCAGCAGCGGAAGGGACAGGGCATCCCATAGGTCACCCCTCCACTTT. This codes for CASSGRDRASHRSPLHF.

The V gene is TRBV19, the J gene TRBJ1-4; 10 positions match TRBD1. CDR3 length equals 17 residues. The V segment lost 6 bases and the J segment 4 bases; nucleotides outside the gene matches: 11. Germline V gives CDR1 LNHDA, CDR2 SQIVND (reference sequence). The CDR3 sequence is CASRNNYRTGGNEKLFF. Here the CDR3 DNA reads TGTGCCAGTAGAAATAACTACCGGACAGGGGGTAATGAAAAACTGTTTTTT. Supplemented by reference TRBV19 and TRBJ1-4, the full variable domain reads DGGITQSPKYLFRKEGQNVTLSCEQNLNHDAMYWYRQDPGQGLRLIYYSQIVNDFQKGDIAEGYSVSREKKESFPLTVTSAQKNPTAFYLCASRNNYRTGGNEKLFFGSGTQLSVL.

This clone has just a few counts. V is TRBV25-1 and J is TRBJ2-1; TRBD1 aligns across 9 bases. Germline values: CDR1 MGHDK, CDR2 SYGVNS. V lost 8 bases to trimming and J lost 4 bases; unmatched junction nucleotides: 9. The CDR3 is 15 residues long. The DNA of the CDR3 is TGTGCCAGCGGGAGGACAGGGGCCGTTTACAATGAGCAGTTCTTC. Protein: CASGRTGAVYNEQFF.

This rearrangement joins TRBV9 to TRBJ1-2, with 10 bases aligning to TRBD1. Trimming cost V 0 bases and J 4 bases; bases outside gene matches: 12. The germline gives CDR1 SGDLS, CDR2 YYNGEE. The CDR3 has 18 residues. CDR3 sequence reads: CASSVVGTGVDSGYGYTF. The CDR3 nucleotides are TGTGCCAGCAGCGTAGTTGGGACAGGGGTCGATTCCGGCTATGGCTACACCTTC. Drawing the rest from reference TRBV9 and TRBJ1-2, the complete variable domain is DSGVTQTPKHLITATGQRVTLRCSPRSGDLSVYWYQQSLDQGLQFLIQYYNGEERAKGNILERFSAQQFPDLHSELNLSSLELGDSALYFCASSVVGTGVDSGYGYTFGSGTRLTVV.

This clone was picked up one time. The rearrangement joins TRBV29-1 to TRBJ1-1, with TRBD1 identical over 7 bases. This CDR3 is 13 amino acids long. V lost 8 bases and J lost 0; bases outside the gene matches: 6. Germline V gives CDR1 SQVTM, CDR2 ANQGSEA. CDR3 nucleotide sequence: TGCAGCTTATGGGACAGCTTGAACACTGAAGCTTTCTTT. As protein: CSLWDSLNTEAFF.

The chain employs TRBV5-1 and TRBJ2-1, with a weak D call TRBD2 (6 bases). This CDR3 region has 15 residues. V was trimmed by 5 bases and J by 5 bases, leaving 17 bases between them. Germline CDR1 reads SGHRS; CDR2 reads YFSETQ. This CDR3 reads CASRVRGNNDNEQFF. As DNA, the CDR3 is TGCGCCAGCAGGGTCCGGGGGAATAACGACAATGAGCAGTTCTTC.

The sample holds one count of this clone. For the CDR3, the DNA is TGTGCCAGCAGCTTAGGACTAAGCTCCTACAATGAGCAGTTCTTC. It is translated as CASSLGLSSYNEQFF. This sequence joins TRBV7-9 and TRBJ2-1, with D possibly being TRBD2 (5 bases). The CDR3 extends over 15 amino acids. Germline CDR1 and CDR2: SEHNR and FQNEAQ (reference sequence). Deletions cut 1 base from V and 0 bases from J, with 7 bases between.

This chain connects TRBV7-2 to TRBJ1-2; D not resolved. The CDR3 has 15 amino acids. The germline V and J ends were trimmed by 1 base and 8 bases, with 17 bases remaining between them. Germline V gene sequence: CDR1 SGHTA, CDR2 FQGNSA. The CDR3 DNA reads TGTGCCAGCAGCTTAGATTGGAGTGGAGCGAGAGGCTACACCTTC. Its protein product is CASSLDWSGARGYTF.

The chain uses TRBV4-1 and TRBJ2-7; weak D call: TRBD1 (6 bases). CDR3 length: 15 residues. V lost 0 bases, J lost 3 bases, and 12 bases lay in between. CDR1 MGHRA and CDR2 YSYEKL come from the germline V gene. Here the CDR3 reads CASSQERTVSYEQYF. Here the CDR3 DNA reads TGCGCCAGCAGCCAAGAGAGGACAGTAAGCTACGAGCAGTACTTC.

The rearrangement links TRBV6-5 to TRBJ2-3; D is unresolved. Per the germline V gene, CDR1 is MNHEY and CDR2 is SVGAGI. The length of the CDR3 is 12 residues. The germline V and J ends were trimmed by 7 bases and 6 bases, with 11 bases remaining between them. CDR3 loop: CASTLARDTQYF. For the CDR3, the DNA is TGTGCCAGCACCCTCGCTAGGGATACGCAGTATTTT.

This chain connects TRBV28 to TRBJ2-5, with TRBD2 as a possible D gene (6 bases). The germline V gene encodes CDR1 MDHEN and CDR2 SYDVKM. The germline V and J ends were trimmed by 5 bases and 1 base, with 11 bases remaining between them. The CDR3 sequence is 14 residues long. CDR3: CASSARRVQETQYF. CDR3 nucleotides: TGTGCCAGCAGTGCTCGGAGGGTCCAAGAGACCCAGTACTTC. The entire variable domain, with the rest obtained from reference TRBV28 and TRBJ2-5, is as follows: DVKVTQSSRYLVKRTGEKVFLECVQDMDHENMFWYRQDPGLGLRLIYFSYDVKMKEKGDIPEGYSVSREKKERFSLILESASTNQTSMYLCASSARRVQETQYFGPGTRLLVL.

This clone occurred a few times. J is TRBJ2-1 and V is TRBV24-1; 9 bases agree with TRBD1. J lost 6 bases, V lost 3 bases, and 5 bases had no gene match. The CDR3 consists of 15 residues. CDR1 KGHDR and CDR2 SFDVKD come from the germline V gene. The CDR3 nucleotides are TGTGCCACCAGTGATCGGACAGGGGCGGGCAATGAGCAGTTCTTC. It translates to CATSDRTGAGNEQFF.

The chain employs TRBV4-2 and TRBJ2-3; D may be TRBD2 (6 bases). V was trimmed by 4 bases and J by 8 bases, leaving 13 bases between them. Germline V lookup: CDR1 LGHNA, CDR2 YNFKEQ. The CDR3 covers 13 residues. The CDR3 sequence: CASSPRLEGTQYF. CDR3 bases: TGTGCCAGCAGCCCGAGACTAGAGGGTACGCAGTATTTT.

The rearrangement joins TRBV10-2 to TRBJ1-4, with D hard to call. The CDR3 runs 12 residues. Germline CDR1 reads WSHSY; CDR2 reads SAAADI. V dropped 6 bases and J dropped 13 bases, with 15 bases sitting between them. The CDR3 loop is CASRGDTYRLFF. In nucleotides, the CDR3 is TGCGCCAGCAGAGGCGACACATACAGACTGTTTTTT.

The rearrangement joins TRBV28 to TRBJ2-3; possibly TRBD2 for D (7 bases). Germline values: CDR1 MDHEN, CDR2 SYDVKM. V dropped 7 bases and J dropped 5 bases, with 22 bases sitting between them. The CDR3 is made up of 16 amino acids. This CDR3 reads CASKTGGGAVGDTQYF. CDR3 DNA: TGTGCCAGCAAAACTGGTGGGGGGGCCGTGGGAGATACGCAGTATTTT.

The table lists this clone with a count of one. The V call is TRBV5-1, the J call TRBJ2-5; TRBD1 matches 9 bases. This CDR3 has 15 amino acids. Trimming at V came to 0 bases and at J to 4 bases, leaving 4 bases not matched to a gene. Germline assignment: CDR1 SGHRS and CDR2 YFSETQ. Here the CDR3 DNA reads TGCGCCAGCAGCTTGGCCACGGGACAGGGAGAGACCCAGTACTTC. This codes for CASSLATGQGETQYF.

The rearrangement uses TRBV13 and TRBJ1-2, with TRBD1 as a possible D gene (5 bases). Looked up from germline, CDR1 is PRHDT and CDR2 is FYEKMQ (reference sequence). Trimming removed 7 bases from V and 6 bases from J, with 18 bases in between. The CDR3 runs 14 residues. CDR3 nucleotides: TGTGCCAGCACCATAAGGGGCAGGGCCGATGGCTACACCTTC. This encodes CASTIRGRADGYTF.

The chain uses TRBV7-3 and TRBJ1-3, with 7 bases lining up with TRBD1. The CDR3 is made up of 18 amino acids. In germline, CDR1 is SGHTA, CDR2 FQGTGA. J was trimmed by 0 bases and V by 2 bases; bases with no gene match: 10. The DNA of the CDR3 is TGTGCCAGCAGCTTATACGGCGGGACAGCGAGCTCTGGAAACACCATATATTTT. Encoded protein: CASSLYGGTASSGNTIYF.

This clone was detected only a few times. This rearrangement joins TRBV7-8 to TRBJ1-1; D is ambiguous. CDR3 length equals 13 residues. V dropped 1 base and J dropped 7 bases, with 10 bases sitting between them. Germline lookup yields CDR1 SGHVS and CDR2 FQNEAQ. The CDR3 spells CASSLEVGVEAFF. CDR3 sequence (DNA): TGTGCCAGCAGCTTAGAAGTAGGCGTTGAAGCTTTCTTT. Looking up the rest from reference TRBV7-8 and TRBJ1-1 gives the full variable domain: GAGVSQSPRYKVAKRGQDVALRCDPISGHVSLFWYQQALGQGPEFLTYFQNEAQLDKSGLPSDRFFAERPEGSVSTLKIQRTQQEDSAVYLCASSLEVGVEAFFGQGTRLTVV.

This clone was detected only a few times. CDR3 nucleotides: TGTGCCAGTAGTACCCAACGAGCTAACTATGGCTACACCTTC. This encodes CASSTQRANYGYTF. This sequence joins TRBV19 and TRBJ1-2; no clear D. The germline CDR1 and CDR2 sequences are LNHDA and SQIVND (reference sequence). This CDR3 contains 14 residues. Trimming left V 4 bases short and J 0 bases short, with 9 bases between.

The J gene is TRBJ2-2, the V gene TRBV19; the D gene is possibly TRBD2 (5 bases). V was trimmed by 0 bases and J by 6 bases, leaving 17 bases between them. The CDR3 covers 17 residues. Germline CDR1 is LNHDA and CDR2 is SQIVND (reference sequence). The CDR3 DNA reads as TGTGCCAGTAGTATAGATCGGGGTTCGGGCAGCCCCGGGGAGCTGTTTTTT. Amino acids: CASSIDRGSGSPGELFF.

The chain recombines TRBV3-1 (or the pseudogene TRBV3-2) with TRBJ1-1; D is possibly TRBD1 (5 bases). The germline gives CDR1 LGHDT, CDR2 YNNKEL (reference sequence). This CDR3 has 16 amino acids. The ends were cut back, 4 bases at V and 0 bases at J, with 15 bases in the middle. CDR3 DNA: TGTGCCAGCAGCCCCCGGGGCAGGGTTTTGAACACTGAAGCTTTCTTT. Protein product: CASSPRGRVLNTEAFF.